In this sample, the clone carrying this T cell receptor (beta chain) is medium-sized. An end of the junction differs from the germline gene, which may be a read error. TCRdb redid the calling of the reads with MiXCR, one entry per CDR3 protein. The table lists around 1,100 distinct CDR3 sequences, 22% of them singletons. These data belong to a study of lung T cells in sarcoidosis with Löfgren's syndrome. The CDR3 has 13 residues. CDR1 and CDR2 (germline): SGHAT, FQDESV (reference sequence). This TCR was sampled from a human donor with sarcoidosis (Löfgren's syndrome or another form), or a control subject (not recorded which). The rearrangement uses TRBV11-1 and TRBJ2-1; tentative D call: TRBD2 (6 bases). Sequenced material: CD4+ T cells from PBMCs. CDR3 loop: CASSFNGGNEQLF. In DNA, the CDR3 is TGTGCCAGCAGCTTTAACGGGGGAAATGAGCAGCTCTTC.